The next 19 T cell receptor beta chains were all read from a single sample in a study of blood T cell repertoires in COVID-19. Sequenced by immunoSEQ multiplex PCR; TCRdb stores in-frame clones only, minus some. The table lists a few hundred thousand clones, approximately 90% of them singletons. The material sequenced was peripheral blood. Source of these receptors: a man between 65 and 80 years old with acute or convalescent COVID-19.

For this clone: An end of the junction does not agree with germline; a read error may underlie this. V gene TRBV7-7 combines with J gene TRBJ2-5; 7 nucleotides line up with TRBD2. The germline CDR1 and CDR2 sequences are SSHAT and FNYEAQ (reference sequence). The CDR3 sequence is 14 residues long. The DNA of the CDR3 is TGTGCTAGCAGCCAGAGCGGGGTCCAAGAGACCCAGTACTTC. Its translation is CASSQSGVQETQYF.

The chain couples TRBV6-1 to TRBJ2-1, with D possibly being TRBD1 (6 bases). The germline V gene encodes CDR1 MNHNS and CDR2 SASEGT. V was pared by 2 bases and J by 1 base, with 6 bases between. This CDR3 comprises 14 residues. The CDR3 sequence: CASSEQGSYNEQFF. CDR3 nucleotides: TGTGCCAGCAGTGAACAGGGGTCCTACAATGAGCAGTTCTTC.

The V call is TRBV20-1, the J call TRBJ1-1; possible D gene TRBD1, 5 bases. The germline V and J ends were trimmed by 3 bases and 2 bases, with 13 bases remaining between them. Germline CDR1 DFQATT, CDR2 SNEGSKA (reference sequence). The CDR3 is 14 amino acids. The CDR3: CSASIGGINTEAFF. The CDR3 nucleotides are TGCAGTGCTAGTATTGGGGGGATTAACACTGAAGCTTTCTTT.

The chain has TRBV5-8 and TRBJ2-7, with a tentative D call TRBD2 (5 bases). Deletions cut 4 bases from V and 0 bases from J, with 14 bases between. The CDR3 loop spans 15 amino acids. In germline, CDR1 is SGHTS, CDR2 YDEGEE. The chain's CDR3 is CASSITGMSSYEQYF. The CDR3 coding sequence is TGTGCCAGCAGCATAACCGGGATGAGCTCCTACGAGCAGTACTTC.

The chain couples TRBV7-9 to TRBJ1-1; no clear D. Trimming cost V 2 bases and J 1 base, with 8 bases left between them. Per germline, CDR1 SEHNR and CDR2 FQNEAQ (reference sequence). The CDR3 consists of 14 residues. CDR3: CASSLTGSNTEAFF. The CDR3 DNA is TGTGCCAGCAGCTTAACTGGTTCGAACACTGAAGCTTTCTTT.

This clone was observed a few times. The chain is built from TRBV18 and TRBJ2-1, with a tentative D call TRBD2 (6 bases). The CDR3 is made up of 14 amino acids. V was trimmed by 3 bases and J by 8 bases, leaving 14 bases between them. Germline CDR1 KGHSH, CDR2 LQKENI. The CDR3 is CASSPTSPRDEQFF. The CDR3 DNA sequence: TGTGCCAGCTCACCTACTAGCCCGAGGGATGAGCAGTTCTTC.

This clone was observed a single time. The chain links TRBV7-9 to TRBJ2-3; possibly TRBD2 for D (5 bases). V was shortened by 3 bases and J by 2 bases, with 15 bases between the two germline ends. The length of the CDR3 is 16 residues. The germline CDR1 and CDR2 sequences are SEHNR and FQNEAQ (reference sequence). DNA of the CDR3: TGTGCCAGCAGCTTTCCTCGGACTTGGGACACAGATACGCAGTATTTT. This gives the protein CASSFPRTWDTDTQYF.

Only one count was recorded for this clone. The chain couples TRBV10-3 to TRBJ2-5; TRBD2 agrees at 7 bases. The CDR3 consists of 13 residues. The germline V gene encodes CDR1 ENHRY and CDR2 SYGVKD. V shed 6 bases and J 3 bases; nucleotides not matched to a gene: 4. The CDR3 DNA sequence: TGTGCCATCAGACTGGCGGGAGAAGAGACCCAGTACTTC. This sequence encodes CAIRLAGEETQYF.

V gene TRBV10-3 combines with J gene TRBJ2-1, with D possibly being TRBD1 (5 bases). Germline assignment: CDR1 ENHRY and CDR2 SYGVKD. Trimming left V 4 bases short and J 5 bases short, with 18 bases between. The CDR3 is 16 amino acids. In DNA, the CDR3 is TGTGCCATCAGTGCCGCCCCCAGGGTGTCCAACAATGAGCAGTTCTTC. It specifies CAISAAPRVSNNEQFF.

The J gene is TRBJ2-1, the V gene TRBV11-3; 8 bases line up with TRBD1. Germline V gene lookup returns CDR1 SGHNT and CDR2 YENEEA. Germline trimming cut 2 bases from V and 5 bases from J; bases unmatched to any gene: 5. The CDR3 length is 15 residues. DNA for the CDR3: TGTGCCAGCAGCTTAATGGGGACAGGTGACAATGAGCAGTTCTTC. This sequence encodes CASSLMGTGDNEQFF.

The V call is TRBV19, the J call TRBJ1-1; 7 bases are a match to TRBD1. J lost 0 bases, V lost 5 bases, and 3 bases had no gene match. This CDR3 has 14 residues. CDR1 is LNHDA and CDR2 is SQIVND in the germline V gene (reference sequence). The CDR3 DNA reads TGTGCCAGTAGTCTGGGACAGATGAACACTGAAGCTTTCTTT. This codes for CASSLGQMNTEAFF.

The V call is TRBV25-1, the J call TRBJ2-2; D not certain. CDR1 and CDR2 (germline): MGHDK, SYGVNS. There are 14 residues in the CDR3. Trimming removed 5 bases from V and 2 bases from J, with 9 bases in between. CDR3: CASSPRSNTGELFF. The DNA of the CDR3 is TGTGCCAGCAGTCCCAGATCCAACACCGGGGAGCTGTTTTTT.

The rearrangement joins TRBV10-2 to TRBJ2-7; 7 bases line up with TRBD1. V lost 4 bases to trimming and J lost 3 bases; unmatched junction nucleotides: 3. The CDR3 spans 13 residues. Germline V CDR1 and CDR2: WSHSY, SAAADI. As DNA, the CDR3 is TGCGCCAGCAGTGGACAGGGATACTACGAGCAGTACTTC. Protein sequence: CASSGQGYYEQYF.

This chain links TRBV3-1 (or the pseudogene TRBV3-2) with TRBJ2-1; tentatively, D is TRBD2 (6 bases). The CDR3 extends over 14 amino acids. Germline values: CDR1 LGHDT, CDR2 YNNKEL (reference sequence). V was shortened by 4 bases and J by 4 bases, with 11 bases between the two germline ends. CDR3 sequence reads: CASSPRDWYNEQFF. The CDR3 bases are TGTGCCAGCAGCCCCCGGGACTGGTACAATGAGCAGTTCTTC.

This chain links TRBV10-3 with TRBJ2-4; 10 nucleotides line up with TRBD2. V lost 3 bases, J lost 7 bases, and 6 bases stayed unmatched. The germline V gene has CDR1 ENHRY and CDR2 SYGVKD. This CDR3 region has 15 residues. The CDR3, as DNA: TGTGCCATCAGTGAAAAAGAAGCGGGAGGGAACATTCAGTACTTC. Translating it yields CAISEKEAGGNIQYF.

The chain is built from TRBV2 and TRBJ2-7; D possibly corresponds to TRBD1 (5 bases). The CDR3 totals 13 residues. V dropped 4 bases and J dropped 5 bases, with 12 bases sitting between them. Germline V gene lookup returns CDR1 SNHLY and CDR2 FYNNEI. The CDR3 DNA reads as TGTGCCAGCAGTGTACAGGTTTACAACGAGCAGTACTTC. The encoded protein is CASSVQVYNEQYF.

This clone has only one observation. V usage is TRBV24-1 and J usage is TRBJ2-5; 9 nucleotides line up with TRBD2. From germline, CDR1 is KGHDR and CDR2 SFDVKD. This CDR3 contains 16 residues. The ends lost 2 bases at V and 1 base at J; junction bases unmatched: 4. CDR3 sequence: CATSDSAGGIQETQYF. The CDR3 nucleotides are TGTGCCACCAGTGATTCTGCGGGAGGGATCCAAGAGACCCAGTACTTC.

CDR3 bases: TGCGCCAGCAGCCAAGAAGTCTTTTCCGGGACTAGGAACACCGGGGAGCTGTTTTTT. Protein sequence: CASSQEVFSGTRNTGELFF. The V gene is TRBV4-3, the J gene TRBJ2-2, with 8 bases aligning to TRBD2. This CDR3 is 19 amino acids long. Germline values: CDR1 LGHNA, CDR2 YSLEER. The V gene end was trimmed by 0 bases and the J gene end by 1 base; junction bases not matched to a gene: 10.

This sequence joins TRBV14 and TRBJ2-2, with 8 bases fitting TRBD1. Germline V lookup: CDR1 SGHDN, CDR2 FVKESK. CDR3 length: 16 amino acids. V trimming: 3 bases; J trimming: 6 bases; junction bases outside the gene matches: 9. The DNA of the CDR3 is TGTGCCAGCAGCCAGTGGACAGGGAGCTGGGCCGGGGAGCTGTTTTTT. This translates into CASSQWTGSWAGELFF.